These 14 T cell receptor beta chains share one sample of origin, sequenced in a study of T cells after yellow fever vaccination. TCRdb analysed the 5' RACE reads with MiXCR anew, one entry per CDR3 protein. Of roughly 250,000 distinct CDR3 sequences detected, 10% to 15% appear once; the ten largest clones hold 0.5% to 0.6%. Sequenced material: CD4+ T cells sorted from PBMCs, taken 45 days after the yellow fever booster vaccination. The receptors were sampled from a man in his thirties or forties who received the YFV17D yellow fever vaccine.

This clonotype has just a few counts. The chain uses TRBV12-3 or TRBV12-4 and TRBJ1-2; D gene uncertain. V shed 3 bases and J shed 4 bases, with 9 bases lying between them. The CDR3 is 13 amino acids. The CDR3 nucleotides read TGTGCCAGCAGTTTGTCAGTCTCCTATGGCTACACCTTC. It codes for CASSLSVSYGYTF.

This clonotype occurred a few times. This rearrangement joins TRBV12-3 or TRBV12-4 to TRBJ1-2; unclear D gene. Trimming took off 5 bases at V and 7 bases at J, with 11 bases between the two ends. The length of the CDR3 is 12 residues. The chain's CDR3 is CASSPRSGGYTF. CDR3 DNA: TGTGCCAGCAGTCCCCGATCGGGTGGCTACACCTTC.

The chain has TRBV5-1 and TRBJ1-3; D unclear. The germline V and J ends were trimmed by 0 bases and 0 bases, with 7 bases remaining between them. Germline CDR1 SGHRS, CDR2 YFSETQ. The CDR3 contains 15 residues. The CDR3 region is CASSLGGNSGNTIYF. For the CDR3, the DNA is TGCGCCAGCAGCTTGGGCGGGAACTCTGGAAACACCATATATTTT.

This clonotype was observed a few times. The CDR3 nucleotides read TGTGCCAGCAATTCTATTGCAAATGAAGCTTTCTTT. The encoded protein is CASNSIANEAFF. This chain uses TRBV12-3 or TRBV12-4 with TRBJ1-1; unclear D gene. The CDR3 totals 12 residues. V lost 7 bases and J 7 bases, leaving 13 bases between the germline ends.

This clonotype turned up a few times. V gene TRBV11-2 combines with J gene TRBJ1-2, with D unresolved. Trimming left V 1 base short and J 4 bases short, with 13 bases between. CDR3 size: 15 residues. In germline, CDR1 is SGHAT, CDR2 FQNNGV. The CDR3 protein is CASSLAGQAGYGYTF. The CDR3 bases are TGTGCCAGCAGCTTAGCGGGCCAGGCAGGCTATGGCTACACCTTC.

This clonotype was found a few times. J is TRBJ1-2 and V is TRBV7-2; 9 bases line up with TRBD1. The CDR3 length is 13 residues. Germline V gene data show CDR1 as SGHTA and CDR2 as FQGNSA. Losses at the gene ends were 5 bases for V and 6 bases for J; bases not matched to a gene: 4. In DNA form, the CDR3 reads TGTGCCAGCAGCCTACAGGGGGCTAATGGCTACACCTTC. This gives the protein CASSLQGANGYTF.

This clonotype was counted between two and nine times. The V call is TRBV6-1, the J call TRBJ2-7, with D possibly being TRBD2 (5 bases). In germline, CDR1 is MNHNS, CDR2 SASEGT. The CDR3 spans 15 residues. Trimming left V 7 bases short and J 0 bases short, with 16 bases between. This chain's CDR3 is CASKEAFGSSYEQYF. DNA for the CDR3: TGTGCCAGCAAGGAGGCTTTCGGAAGCTCCTACGAGCAGTACTTC.

This CDR3 is CASSLPSGRLSYEQYF. The CDR3, as DNA: TGTGCCAGCAGCTTGCCTAGCGGGAGGTTATCCTACGAGCAGTACTTC. This chain uses TRBV11-2 with TRBJ2-7; 11 bases map to TRBD2. Germline CDR1 is SGHAT and CDR2 is FQNNGV. This CDR3 is 16 amino acids long. The trim removed 3 bases at V and 1 base at J, leaving 5 bases unmatched.

This clonotype has a count of ten or more. V usage is TRBV11-2 and J usage is TRBJ2-1, with 13 bases fitting TRBD2. Germline CDR1 and CDR2: SGHAT and FQNNGV. V lost 0 bases to trimming and J lost 5 bases; unmatched junction nucleotides: 10. The CDR3 extends over 19 amino acids. DNA for the CDR3: TGTGCCAGCAGCTTAGATCCCGGGACTAGCGGGATGCGGGACAATGAGCAGTTCTTC. Protein: CASSLDPGTSGMRDNEQFF.

This clonotype was detected only a few times. The V call is TRBV7-2, the J call TRBJ2-7; D unresolved. The CDR3 runs 13 residues. The V end was cut by 2 bases, the J end by 2 bases, with 7 bases between. Per germline, CDR1 SGHTA and CDR2 FQGNSA. The CDR3 region is CASSLMVTYEQYF. The CDR3 DNA follows: TGTGCCAGCAGCTTAATGGTTACCTACGAGCAGTACTTC.

This sequence joins TRBV6-5 and TRBJ1-1; D is uncertain. Germline V gene sequence: CDR1 MNHEY, CDR2 SVGAGI. This CDR3 region has 13 residues. Trimming removed 4 bases from V and 2 bases from J, with 8 bases in between. The CDR3 bases are TGTGCCAGCAGTTTTAGAGGAAACACTGAAGCTTTCTTT. Amino acids: CASSFRGNTEAFF.

This sequence joins TRBV5-6 and TRBJ2-5, with no clear D. Trimming removed 3 bases at V and 7 bases at J, with 13 bases between. This CDR3 is 13 amino acids long. Germline V gene sequence: CDR1 SGHDT, CDR2 YYEEEE. The CDR3 here is CASSSRFGGTQYF. DNA for the CDR3: TGTGCCAGCAGCTCCCGCTTTGGTGGGACCCAGTACTTC.

This chain links TRBV27 with TRBJ2-7; D remains ambiguous. Per the germline V gene, CDR1 is MNHEY and CDR2 is SMNVEV (reference sequence). This CDR3 has 14 amino acids. Trimming left V 2 bases short and J 3 bases short, with 11 bases between. CDR3 sequence (DNA): TGTGCCAGCAGTTTAAAGTGGGGTAACTACGAGCAGTACTTC. Encoded protein: CASSLKWGNYEQYF.

This chain connects TRBV10-2 to TRBJ2-3; 8 bases align to TRBD1. V was clipped by 4 bases and J by 5 bases; unmatched bases: 5. Germline lookup yields CDR1 WSHSY and CDR2 SAAADI. CDR3 length equals 14 residues. The CDR3 DNA follows: TGCGCCAGCAGTGTCGGGACAGGTTTAGATACGCAGTATTTT. It translates to CASSVGTGLDTQYF.